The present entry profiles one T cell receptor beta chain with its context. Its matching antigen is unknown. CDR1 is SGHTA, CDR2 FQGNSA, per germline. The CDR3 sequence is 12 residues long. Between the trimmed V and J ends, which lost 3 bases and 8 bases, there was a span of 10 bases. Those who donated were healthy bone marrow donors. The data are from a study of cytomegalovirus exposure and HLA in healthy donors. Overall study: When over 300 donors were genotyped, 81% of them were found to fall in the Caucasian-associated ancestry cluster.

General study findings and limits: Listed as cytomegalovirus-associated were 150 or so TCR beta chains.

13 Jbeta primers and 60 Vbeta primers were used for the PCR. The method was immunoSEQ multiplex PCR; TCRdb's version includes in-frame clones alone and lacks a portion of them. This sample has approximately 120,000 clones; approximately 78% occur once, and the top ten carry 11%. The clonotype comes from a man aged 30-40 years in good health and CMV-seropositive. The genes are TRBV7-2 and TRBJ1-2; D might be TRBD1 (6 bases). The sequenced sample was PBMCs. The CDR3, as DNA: TGTGCCAGCAGCTTCAACAGGGAAGGCTACACCTTC. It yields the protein CASSFNREGYTF.